Each of the 17 T cell receptor beta chains below was sequenced from the same sample in a study of CD8 T cells in Susac syndrome. A quantity of about 0.5 to 1 ug RNA underwent reverse transcription using random hexamers. TCRdb processed the immunoSEQ multiplex PCR reads anew with MiXCR; each CDR3 protein has one entry. This sample has roughly 200,000 distinct CDR3 sequences, with around 95% found just once. Sequenced: CD4+ T cells from PBMCs. All receptors derive from a human donor in good health.

This chain connects TRBV4-1 to TRBJ2-5; TRBD1 aligns across 8 bases. Unmatched junction bases numbered 9, after V lost 4 bases and J lost 5 bases. The CDR3 has 15 residues. Germline V gene lookup returns CDR1 MGHRA and CDR2 YSYEKL. In DNA, the CDR3 is TGCGCCAGCAGCCCTATCGGACAGGGTAAGGAGACCCAGTACTTC. Its protein is CASSPIGQGKETQYF.

The chain links TRBV29-1 to TRBJ2-1; 10 bases match TRBD2. CDR3 length: 15 residues. V shed 0 bases, J shed 7 bases, and the junction held 6 bases outside the gene matches. The germline V gene has CDR1 SQVTM and CDR2 ANQGSEA. For the CDR3, the DNA is TGCAGCGTTGAAGAAGGAGCGGGGGGGCCTAATGAGCAGTTCTTC. Protein: CSVEEGAGGPNEQFF.

The chain carries TRBV3-1 and TRBJ2-3, with 7 nucleotides matching TRBD2. V dropped 0 bases and J dropped 8; count of bases not matched to a gene: 5. The CDR3 is made up of 14 amino acids. Germline values: CDR1 LGHDT, CDR2 YNNKEL (reference sequence). CDR3 coding DNA: TGTGCCAGCAGCCAAGATTTACGCGGGGGTACGCAGTATTTT. It specifies CASSQDLRGGTQYF.

V is TRBV20-1 and J is TRBJ2-5, with 10 nucleotides matching TRBD1. V was pared by 3 bases and J by 1 base, with 11 bases of the junction left unmatched. Germline-derived CDR1 and CDR2 are DFQATT and SNEGSKA (reference sequence). The CDR3 is 17 amino acids. The CDR3: CSASNIPGQGTQETQYF. CDR3 sequence (DNA): TGCAGTGCTAGTAACATACCGGGACAGGGGACCCAAGAGACCCAGTACTTC.

The chain has TRBV3-1 and TRBJ2-7; tentative D call: TRBD1 (6 bases). This CDR3 region has 14 residues. V gave up 7 bases and J gave up 6 bases, with 19 bases separating them. Germline loops: CDR1 LGHDT, CDR2 YNNKEL (reference sequence). The CDR3 protein is CASMPHQGFSEQYF. For the CDR3, the DNA is TGTGCCAGCATGCCCCACCAGGGGTTCTCCGAGCAGTACTTC.

The chain employs TRBV30 and TRBJ1-2; the match to TRBD1 covers 7 bases. Losses at the gene ends were 4 bases for V and 7 bases for J; bases not matched to a gene: 12. CDR1 GTSNPN and CDR2 SVGIG come from the germline V gene (reference sequence). The CDR3 runs 14 residues. The CDR3: CAWNINRGQGGYTF. The CDR3 DNA reads as TGTGCCTGGAATATCAACAGGGGTCAGGGTGGCTACACCTTC.

This chain links TRBV6-5 with TRBJ1-2; no reliable D call. Germline CDR1 is MNHEY and CDR2 is SVGAGI. Trimming took 2 bases from V and 5 from J, leaving 9 bases between them. This CDR3 spans 13 amino acids. DNA for the CDR3: TGTGCCAGCAGTTACAGGGCCCAGTATGGCTACACCTTC. This gives the protein CASSYRAQYGYTF.

The chain couples TRBV2 to TRBJ1-2; possible D gene TRBD1, 5 bases. The germline gives CDR1 SNHLY, CDR2 FYNNEI. The V end lost 7 bases, the J end lost 3 bases, and 9 bases lay between the germline ends. CDR3 length: 12 amino acids. CDR3 in DNA: TGTGCCAGCATGGGGGGTGACTATGGCTACACCTTC. Its protein is CASMGGDYGYTF.

The chain recombines TRBV7-9 with TRBJ2-7, with TRBD2 as a possible D gene (5 bases). The CDR3 has 13 residues. In germline, CDR1 is SEHNR, CDR2 FQNEAQ (reference sequence). V lost 5 bases, J lost 6 bases, and 14 bases lay in between. This CDR3 reads CASSLETGSEQYF. DNA of the CDR3: TGTGCCAGCAGCCTAGAGACGGGGAGCGAGCAGTACTTC.

The J gene is TRBJ2-5, the V gene TRBV25-1; tentatively, D is TRBD1 or TRBD2 (6 bases each). Deletions cut 1 base from V and 2 bases from J, with 8 bases between. This CDR3 region has 14 residues. Germline CDR1 and CDR2: MGHDK and SYGVNS. The CDR3 reads CASSESGAQETQYF. As DNA, the CDR3 is TGTGCCAGCAGTGAATCGGGGGCGCAAGAGACCCAGTACTTC.

This sequence joins TRBV30 and TRBJ2-5; D possibly corresponds to TRBD2 (5 bases). CDR1 GTSNPN and CDR2 SVGIG come from the germline V gene (reference sequence). The CDR3 sequence is 12 residues long. V lost 0 bases to trimming and J lost 8 bases, with 10 bases between them. DNA for the CDR3: TGTGCCTGGAGTGTAGCGGCGAGCACCCAGTACTTC. Protein product: CAWSVAASTQYF.

The chain links TRBV5-4 to TRBJ2-1; no definite D call. The CDR3 has 13 amino acids. Germline CDR1 reads SGHNT; CDR2 reads YYREEE (reference sequence). V lost 3 bases, J lost 4 bases, and 8 bases lay in between. CDR3 loop: CASSSSRYNEQFF. The CDR3 bases are TGTGCCAGCAGCTCGTCCCGATACAATGAGCAGTTCTTC.

This sequence joins TRBV5-1 and TRBJ2-3; TRBD2 might be the D (5 bases). CDR1 and CDR2 from the germline V gene are SGHRS and YFSETQ. The CDR3 totals 15 residues. V was trimmed by 7 bases and J by 3 bases, leaving 18 bases between them. The CDR3, as DNA: TGCGCCAGCGCCACGGCTAGCCGTGGGACAGATACGCAGTATTTT. Translated, it gives CASATASRGTDTQYF.

The rearrangement links TRBV6-5 to TRBJ2-7, with D possibly called TRBD1 or TRBD2 (5 bases each). Germline CDR1 is MNHEY and CDR2 is SVGAGI. The CDR3 spans 13 residues. V lost 6 bases to trimming and J lost 0 bases, with 9 bases between them. The DNA for the CDR3 is TGTGCCAGCAGCCGGGACCTCTCCTACGAGCAGTACTTC. It codes for CASSRDLSYEQYF.

The chain links TRBV19 to TRBJ1-1; D is unclear. In germline, CDR1 is LNHDA, CDR2 SQIVND (reference sequence). Trimming pared 6 bases from V and 0 bases from J, leaving 17 bases between. The CDR3 extends over 16 amino acids. The DNA for the CDR3 is TGTGCCAGTAGGGGTAACCCCATGCGGGTGAACACTGAAGCTTTCTTT. Its protein is CASRGNPMRVNTEAFF.

The chain has TRBV12-2 and TRBJ2-3; the table names TRBD2, a call not compared with the DNA. TRBV12-2 is reported as a pseudogene. The CDR3 contains 18 residues. The CDR3 loop is CASRLDSPGLAETDTQYF. The CDR3 DNA reads TGTGCAAGTCGCTTAGATTCTCCGGGACTAGCGGAAACAGATACGCAGTATTTT.

The V and J genes are TRBV7-2 and TRBJ2-5; 7 bases align to TRBD2. This CDR3 has 16 amino acids. The germline V gene has CDR1 SGHTA and CDR2 FQGNSA. Trimming at V came to 5 bases and at J to 3 bases, leaving 12 bases not matched to a gene. CDR3 region: CASSQLLGGVEETQYF. The CDR3 DNA follows: TGTGCCAGCAGCCAGTTGTTGGGAGGGGTAGAAGAGACCCAGTACTTC.